In its sample, the clone carrying this T cell receptor (beta chain) was seen a few times. The data originate from a study of shared T cell receptors in the human thymus. Clones were read by immunoSEQ multiplex PCR, and TCRdb kept only the in-frame ones, dropping some. The sample carries hundreds of thousands of clones, over 75% recorded once. From germline, CDR1 is SGHTA and CDR2 FQGNSA. The V and J ends lost 3 bases and 7 bases respectively, with 13 bases between them. The CDR3 covers 14 residues. The sample was also reused in another study, on human thymus T cells.

Sequencing was carried out using thymocytes. The chain links TRBV7-2 to TRBJ2-1, with a tentative D call TRBD2 (7 bases). The clonotype was recovered from a boy younger than two with a congenital heart defect. Here the CDR3 reads CASSLGGAGNEQFF. CDR3 bases: TGTGCCAGCAGCTTGGGGGGGGCTGGGAATGAGCAGTTCTTC.